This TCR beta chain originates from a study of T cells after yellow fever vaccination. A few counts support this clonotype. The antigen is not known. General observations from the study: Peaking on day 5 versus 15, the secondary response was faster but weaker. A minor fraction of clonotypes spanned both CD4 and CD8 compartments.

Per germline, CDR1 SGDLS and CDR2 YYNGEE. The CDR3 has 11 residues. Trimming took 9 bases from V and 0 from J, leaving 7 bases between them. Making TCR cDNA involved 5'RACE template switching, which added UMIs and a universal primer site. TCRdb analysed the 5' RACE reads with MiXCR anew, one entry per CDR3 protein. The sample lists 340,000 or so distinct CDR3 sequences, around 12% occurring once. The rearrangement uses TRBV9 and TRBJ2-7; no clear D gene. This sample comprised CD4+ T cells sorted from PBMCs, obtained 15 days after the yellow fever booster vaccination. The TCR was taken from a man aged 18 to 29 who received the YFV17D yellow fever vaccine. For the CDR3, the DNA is TGTGCCACTGTCTTCTCCTACGAGCAGTACTTC. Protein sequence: CATVFSYEQYF.